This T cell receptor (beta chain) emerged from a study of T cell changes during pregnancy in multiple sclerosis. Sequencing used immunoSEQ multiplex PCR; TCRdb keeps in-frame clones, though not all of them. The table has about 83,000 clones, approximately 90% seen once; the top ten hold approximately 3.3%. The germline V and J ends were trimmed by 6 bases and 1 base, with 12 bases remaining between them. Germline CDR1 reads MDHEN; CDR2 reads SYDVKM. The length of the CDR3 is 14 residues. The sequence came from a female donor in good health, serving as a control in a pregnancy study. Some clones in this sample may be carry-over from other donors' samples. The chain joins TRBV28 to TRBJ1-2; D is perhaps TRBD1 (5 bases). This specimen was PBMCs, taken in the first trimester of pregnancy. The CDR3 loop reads CASRSAGGNYGYTF. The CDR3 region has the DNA TGTGCCAGCAGATCTGCGGGGGGTAACTATGGCTACACCTTC.